This section outlines one TCR beta chain sequence together with its context. Its specificity is not known. Germline CDR1 LNHDA, CDR2 SQIVND (reference sequence). V was clipped by 3 bases and J by 0 bases, with 8 bases between them. This CDR3 is built from 14 residues. The data were produced by immunoSEQ multiplex PCR, yet TCRdb's version contains in-frame clones alone and is incomplete. The repertoire holds about 88,000 clones, with over 90% as singletons. This sample was taken from a study of graft-versus-host responses after intestinal transplantation. Study details: Every one of the recipients received anti-thymocyte globulin induction and afterwards took tacrolimus and steroids for roughly three years. General study results and limits: Peak GvH clone levels in circulation were associated with early post-transplant HvG declines. High graft-versus-host to host-versus-graft clonal ratios were seen in allografts of patients with graft-donor T cell macrochimerism.

This clonotype was sampled from a human donor who was the organ donor for an intestinal transplant. Sequenced material: unstimulated CD4+ T cells sorted from spleen or lymph node cells, taken before transplant. The chain combines TRBV19 with TRBJ1-1, with unresolved D. The DNA of the CDR3 is TGTGCCAGTAGTATCGAACTTTTGAACACTGAAGCTTTCTTT. Protein: CASSIELLNTEAFF. The variable domain in full, with the rest retrieved from reference TRBV19 and TRBJ1-1, is DGGITQSPKYLFRKEGQNVTLSCEQNLNHDAMYWYRQDPGQGLRLIYYSQIVNDFQKGDIAEGYSVSREKKESFPLTVTSAQKNPTAFYLCASSIELLNTEAFFGQGTRLTVV.